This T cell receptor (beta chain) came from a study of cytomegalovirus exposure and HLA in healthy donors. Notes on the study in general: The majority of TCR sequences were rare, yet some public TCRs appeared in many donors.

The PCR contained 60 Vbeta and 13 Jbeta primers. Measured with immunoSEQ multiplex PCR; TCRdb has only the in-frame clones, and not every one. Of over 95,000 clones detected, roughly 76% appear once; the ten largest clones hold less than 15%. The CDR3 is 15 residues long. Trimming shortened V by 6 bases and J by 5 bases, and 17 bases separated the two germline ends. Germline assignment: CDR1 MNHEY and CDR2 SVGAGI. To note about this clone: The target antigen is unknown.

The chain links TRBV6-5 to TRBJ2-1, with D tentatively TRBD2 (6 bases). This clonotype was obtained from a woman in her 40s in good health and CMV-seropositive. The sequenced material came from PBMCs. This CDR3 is CASSPPPGGNNEQFF. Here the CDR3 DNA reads TGTGCCAGCAGCCCACCCCCCGGAGGGAACAATGAGCAGTTCTTC.